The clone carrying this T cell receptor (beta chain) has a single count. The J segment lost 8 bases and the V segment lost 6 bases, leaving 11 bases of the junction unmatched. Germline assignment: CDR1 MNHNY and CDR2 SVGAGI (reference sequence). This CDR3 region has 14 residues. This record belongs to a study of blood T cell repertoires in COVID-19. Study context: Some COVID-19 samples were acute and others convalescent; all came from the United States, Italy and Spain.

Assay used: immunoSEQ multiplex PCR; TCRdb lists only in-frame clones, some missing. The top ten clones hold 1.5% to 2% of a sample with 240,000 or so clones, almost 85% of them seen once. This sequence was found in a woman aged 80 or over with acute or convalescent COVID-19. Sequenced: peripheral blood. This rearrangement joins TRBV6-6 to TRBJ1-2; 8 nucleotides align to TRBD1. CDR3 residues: CASSRDRGGLGYTF. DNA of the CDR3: TGTGCCAGCAGCCGTGACAGGGGCGGATTGGGCTACACCTTC.